Shown below are 10 T cell receptor beta chains from a single sample sequenced in a study of blood T cell repertoires in COVID-19 (dated by TCRdb to the early 2020s). The protocol used for the library was the immunoSEQ multiplex PCR assay. The table comes from immuneACCESS by way of TCRdb, which keeps in-frame sequences with V and J called. Part of the clones is missing from these tables; in studies checked, under half for an unresolved V gene and the rest for unknown reasons. In all, the sample holds 35,000 to 50,000 clones, and about nine tenths of those were seen once. Around 15% of the sample lies in the top ten. The specimen sequenced was peripheral blood. Receptors were obtained from a man aged 65 to 85 with active COVID-19.

This sequence joins TRBV19 and TRBJ2-3, with TRBD1 identical over 8 bases. Germline V gene lookup returns CDR1 LNHDA and CDR2 SQIVND (reference sequence). The CDR3 sequence is 14 residues long. The ends lost 6 bases at V and 2 bases at J; junction bases unmatched: 4. The CDR3 DNA sequence: TGTGCCAGTAGCGGACAGGGCTTCACAGATACGCAGTATTTT. Translating it yields CASSGQGFTDTQYF.

This chain joins TRBV7-8 and TRBJ2-5; TRBD1 matches 7 bases. The length of the CDR3 is 15 residues. The germline CDR1 and CDR2 sequences are SGHVS and FQNEAQ. Losses at the gene ends were 3 bases for V and 4 bases for J; bases not matched to a gene: 8. CDR3 sequence (DNA): TGTGCCAGCAGCTTCCCCGGGACAGTCGGAGAGACCCAGTACTTC. Translated, it gives CASSFPGTVGETQYF.

V is TRBV28 and J is TRBJ2-7; TRBD2 is a possible D gene (6 bases). Germline V gene sequence: CDR1 MDHEN, CDR2 SYDVKM. The CDR3 has 14 amino acids. The V end was cut by 5 bases, the J end by 9 bases, with 20 bases between. DNA for the CDR3: TGTGCCAGCAGTCCCGTTAGGGCAGGGACTGTGCAGTACTTC. Translation: CASSPVRAGTVQYF.

This clone appeared once. V and J are TRBV21-1 and TRBJ2-5; the table's D call, TRBD2, was not checked against the DNA. TRBV21-1 is labeled a pseudogene. The CDR3 length is 12 residues. CDR3 bases: TGTGCCAGCAGCTTTGGGGGGAAGACCCAGTACTTC. Amino acid sequence: CASSFGGKTQYF.

DNA of the CDR3: TGTGCCACCCAATCGGGAGGGGAGAGTAATGAAAAACTGTTTTTT. This encodes CATQSGGESNEKLFF. V and J are TRBV6-5 and TRBJ1-4, with D maybe TRBD1 (5 bases). V was shortened by 10 bases and J by 4 bases, with 19 bases between the two germline ends. This CDR3 has 15 amino acids. Germline CDR1 MNHEY, CDR2 SVGAGI.

Here the CDR3 DNA reads TGCGCCAGCAGCTTGGAAGACGGAGGAAATTCACCCCTCCACTTT. It encodes CASSLEDGGNSPLHF. The J gene is TRBJ1-6, the V gene TRBV5-1; D call uncertain. Germline CDR1 is SGHRS and CDR2 is YFSETQ. V lost 0 bases, J lost 7 bases, and 11 bases lay in between. The CDR3 length is 15 residues.

The chain uses TRBV18 and TRBJ1-6; D not resolved. This CDR3 has 14 amino acids. The germline V gene encodes CDR1 KGHSH and CDR2 LQKENI. The germline V and J ends were trimmed by 3 bases and 0 bases, with 3 bases remaining between them. CDR3 loop: CASSPSSYNSPLHF. The CDR3 region has the DNA TGTGCCAGCTCACCGAGCTCCTATAATTCACCCCTCCACTTT.

The chain combines TRBV7-6 with TRBJ2-7; 10 nucleotides match TRBD1. The CDR3 has 16 residues. Trimming removed 4 bases from V and 5 bases from J; junction bases left unmatched: 11. CDR1 SGHVS and CDR2 FNYEAQ come from the germline V gene. The CDR3 loop reads CASSSIRGTGEDEQYF. Written as DNA, the CDR3 is TGTGCCAGCAGCTCGATAAGGGGGACAGGGGAAGACGAGCAGTACTTC.

The table lists this clone with a few counts. The chain has TRBV4-1 and TRBJ1-5, with a tentative D call TRBD1 (6 bases). Germline V gives CDR1 MGHRA, CDR2 YSYEKL. The V end was cut by 1 base, the J end by 6 bases, with 13 bases between. CDR3 size: 15 residues. The CDR3 spells CASSQGGGLSQPQHF. The CDR3 DNA follows: TGCGCCAGCAGCCAAGGGGGGGGCTTAAGTCAGCCCCAGCATTTT.

This clone showed up just a few times. V and J are TRBV4-3 and TRBJ2-1; 8 bases align to TRBD2. With V trimmed by 1 base and J by 6 bases, 5 bases remained unmatched. CDR3 length: 15 residues. Germline-derived CDR1 and CDR2 are LGHNA and YSLEER. The CDR3 DNA is TGCGCCAGCAGCCAAGCGGGGGGGCCTGTCAATGAGCAGTTCTTC. Protein product: CASSQAGGPVNEQFF.